The clone carrying this TCR beta chain appeared a single time. Antigen specificity is unknown. Trimming removed 2 bases from V and 0 bases from J; junction bases left unmatched: 4. Germline values: CDR1 SGHNT, CDR2 YYREEE (reference sequence). The length of the CDR3 is 15 residues. The sample is drawn from a study of cytomegalovirus exposure and HLA in healthy donors. Study-level points and caveats: Earlier results showed most TCR beta V segments being productive about 87% or about 30% of the time. Follow-up analysis seemed to connect common viral pathogens with several of the most significant clusters identified. Sequence variants that were highly shared formed a cluster that was likely a sequencing artifact.

Primers included in the PCR were 60 Vbeta and 13 Jbeta primers. Here immunoSEQ multiplex PCR was the method, and the copy in TCRdb shows in-frame clones only, minus some. This repertoire shows 140,000 to 150,000 clones, approximately 80% found once; its top ten account for nearly 4%. The sequencing sample was made of PBMCs. This rearrangement joins TRBV5-4 to TRBJ1-1; TRBD1 matches 7 bases. The origin of this receptor is a male donor in good health and CMV-seronegative. Written as DNA, the CDR3 is TGTGCCAGCAGCTTAAGGGGGCGGTTGAACACTGAAGCTTTCTTT. Its protein is CASSLRGRLNTEAFF. The complete variable domain, with remaining parts taken from reference TRBV5-4 and TRBJ1-1, reads ETGVTQSPTHLIKTRGQQVTLRCSSQSGHNTVSWYQQALGQGPQFIFQYYREEENGRGNFPPRFSGLQFPNYSSELNVNALELDDSALYLCASSLRGRLNTEAFFGQGTRLTVV.